Listed below are T cell receptor beta chains from one sample, sequenced in a study of blood T cell repertoires in COVID-19. Sequencing was performed with immunoSEQ multiplex PCR; in TCRdb, only in-frame clones are kept and a portion is missing. The data show about 80,000 clones, almost 85% seen once. The specimen sequenced was peripheral blood. The receptor source for this set is a human donor in a cohort sampled during active COVID-19. CDR3s include the opening cysteine and the closing phenylalanine or tryptophan. D genes are given only for firm matches. Clone size, where shown, is once, few, many, or a class for clones that have expanded.

j_call,v_call,d_call,clone_size,cdr3_aa,cdr3_nt
TRBJ2-7,TRBV7-9,TRBD1,NA,CASSPRTGRAYEQYF,TGTGCCAGCAGCCCCAGGACAGGGCGGGCCTACGAGCAGTACTTC
TRBJ1-3,TRBV15,NA,few,CATSRDMSSGNTIYF,TGTGCCACCAGCAGAGATATGAGCTCTGGAAACACCATATATTTT
TRBJ1-1,TRBV7-9,NA,few,CASSLGQANTEAFF,TGTGCCAGCAGCTTAGGGCAGGCGAACACTGAAGCTTTCTTT
TRBJ1-2,TRBV19,TRBD1,NA,CASSIVGQASYGYTF,TGTGCCAGTAGTATAGTCGGACAGGCCTCCTATGGCTACACCTTC
TRBJ1-1,TRBV3-1/TRBV3-2,TRBD1,once,CASSQVGGARNTEAFF,TGTGCCAGCAGCCAAGTAGGGGGCGCTCGGAACACTGAAGCTTTCTTT
TRBJ1-6,TRBV6-6,TRBD1,NA,CASSERTGNNSPLHF,TGTGCCAGCAGCGAAAGGACAGGGAATAATTCACCCCTCCACTTT
TRBJ2-7,TRBV19,TRBD1,NA,CASAPGGFGYEQYF,TGTGCCAGTGCCCCAGGGGGATTCGGCTACGAGCAGTACTTC
TRBJ2-5,TRBV12-3/TRBV12-4,NA,NA,CASSFSLVETQYF,TGTGCCAGCAGTTTTTCCTTAGTGGAGACCCAGTACTTC
TRBJ1-6,TRBV6-5,TRBD1,NA,CASSGTANSPLHF,TGTGCCAGTTCCGGGACAGCAAATTCACCCCTCCACTTT
TRBJ1-1,TRBV5-1,NA,NA,CASSLGGRTEAFF,TGCGCCAGCAGCTTGGGTGGACGGACAGAAGCTTTCTTT
TRBJ2-7,TRBV11-2,NA,NA,CASSLDWSSYEQYF,TGTGCCAGCAGCTTAGATTGGTCCAGTTACGAGCAGTACTTC
TRBJ2-1,TRBV5-6,TRBD1,NA,CASSLLDRGNYEQFF,TGTGCCAGCAGCTTGCTGGACAGGGGGAATTATGAGCAGTTCTTC
TRBJ1-2,TRBV4-1,NA,NA,CASSQGQGINYGYTF,TGCGCCAGCAGCCAAGGGCAGGGTATCAACTATGGCTACACCTTC
TRBJ1-2,TRBV5-1,NA,NA,CASSLRRDTTLGYYGYTF,TGCGCCAGCAGCTTACGACGGGACACTACACTCGGATACTATGGCTACACCTTC
TRBJ1-3,TRBV7-9,NA,NA,CASSLRSSGNTIYF,TGTGCCAGCAGCTTGAGGTCCTCTGGAAACACCATATATTTT
TRBJ2-7,TRBV6-5,TRBD2,NA,CASSYTPGGTHEQYF,TGTGCCAGCAGCTATACCCCGGGGGGAACCCACGAGCAGTACTTC
TRBJ2-7,TRBV19,TRBD1,few,CASSTDRGYEQYF,TGTGCCAGTAGTACCGACAGGGGCTACGAGCAGTACTTC
TRBJ2-2,TRBV30,NA,NA,CAWVAGFGELFF,TGTGCCTGGGTGGCGGGTTTCGGGGAGCTGTTTTTT
TRBJ1-5,TRBV6-5,TRBD1,NA,CASRTGTGNQPQHF,TGTGCCAGCAGGACAGGGACTGGAAATCAGCCCCAGCATTTT
TRBJ1-4,TRBV28,TRBD1,NA,CASRHLRDRGEKLFF,TGTGCCAGCAGGCACTTGCGGGACAGGGGTGAAAAACTGTTTTTT
TRBJ1-5,TRBV19,TRBD1,NA,CASTDRDNQPQHF,TGTGCCAGCACCGACAGGGACAATCAGCCCCAGCATTTT
TRBJ2-7,TRBV2,NA,many,CASRTVGGAVSYEQYF,TGTGCCAGCAGAACGGTTGGGGGGGCTGTCTCCTACGAGCAGTACTTC
TRBJ2-2,TRBV5-1,TRBD2,few,CASRPGLASSGELFF,TGCGCCAGCAGGCCGGGACTAGCATCGTCCGGGGAGCTGTTTTTT
TRBJ1-1,TRBV25-1,NA,NA,CASSEQGRSTEAFF,TGTGCCAGCAGTGAACAGGGGCGAAGCACTGAAGCTTTCTTT